Below are 7 T cell receptor beta chains sequenced from a single sample in a study of identical twins. TCRdb independently ran MiXCR on the 5' RACE reads; one entry per CDR3 protein. This sample has approximately 890,000 distinct CDR3 sequences; 10% to 15% occur once, and the top ten carry about 1.6%. This sample was also put to use in a study of yellow fever vaccine responses in identical twins.

The sequenced sample was PBMCs. The receptors shown here come from a young woman in good health.

A few counts support this clonotype. V and J are TRBV13 and TRBJ2-3; possibly TRBD1 or TRBD2 for D (6 bases each). In germline, CDR1 is PRHDT, CDR2 FYEKMQ (reference sequence). The CDR3 extends over 19 amino acids. V shed 6 bases and J shed 0 bases, with 25 bases lying between them. The CDR3 bases are TGTGCCAGCAGACAGAGAGCTATCGGAGGGGGGCTAAGCACAGATACGCAGTATTTT. The encoded protein is CASRQRAIGGGLSTDTQYF.

The chain joins TRBV3-1 to TRBJ2-2, with a possible D match to TRBD1 (6 bases). CDR3 length: 16 amino acids. The ends were cut back, 0 bases at V and 7 bases at J, with 15 bases in the middle. Germline V gives CDR1 LGHDT, CDR2 YNNKEL (reference sequence). The CDR3 loop is CASSQDPRGHSGELFF. For the CDR3, the DNA is TGTGCCAGCAGCCAAGATCCCAGGGGACATAGCGGGGAGCTGTTTTTT.

CDR3 DNA sequence: TGTGCCAGCTCACCCTTTGGGGGGTCCGCCGAAGCTTTCTTT. Translated, it gives CASSPFGGSAEAFF. This sequence joins TRBV18 and TRBJ1-1, with a tentative D call TRBD1 (5 bases). The germline V and J ends were trimmed by 3 bases and 8 bases, with 16 bases remaining between them. This CDR3 comprises 14 residues. Germline CDR1 KGHSH, CDR2 LQKENI.

This clonotype was counted a few times. The chain recombines TRBV11-3 with TRBJ1-1; possible D gene TRBD1, 5 bases. V was shortened by 1 base and J by 7 bases, with 13 bases between the two germline ends. The CDR3 is made up of 14 amino acids. Per the germline V gene, CDR1 is SGHNT and CDR2 is YENEEA. The CDR3, as DNA: TGTGCCAGCAGCTTAGCCAAGGGGTTCGGTGAAGCTTTCTTT. Its protein product is CASSLAKGFGEAFF.

This clonotype was seen more than once but under ten times. J is TRBJ1-5 and V is TRBV11-1; 8 bases are shared with TRBD1. This CDR3 has 15 residues. Germline CDR1 is SGHAT and CDR2 is FQDESV (reference sequence). V lost 5 bases and J lost 6; bases outside the gene matches: 9. This CDR3 is CASSRRAGGSQPQHF. CDR3 nucleotide sequence: TGTGCCAGCAGCCGACGAGCAGGGGGCTCTCAGCCCCAGCATTTT.

The chain is built from TRBV11-2 and TRBJ2-3, with D unresolved. The V and J ends lost 5 bases and 6 bases respectively, with 9 bases between them. Germline V gene lookup returns CDR1 SGHAT and CDR2 FQNNGV. The CDR3 totals 12 residues. CDR3 amino acids: CASSPYEDTQYF. Written as DNA, the CDR3 is TGTGCCAGCAGCCCGTATGAGGATACGCAGTATTTT.

This chain uses TRBV7-9 with TRBJ2-2; D is possibly TRBD1 (6 bases). This CDR3 contains 16 residues. Germline assignment: CDR1 SEHNR and CDR2 FQNEAQ (reference sequence). Trimming took 0 bases from V and 3 from J, leaving 11 bases between them. The CDR3 nucleotides read TGTGCCAGCAGCTTAGCCCAGGGGCCGGACACCGGGGAGCTGTTTTTT. Translating it yields CASSLAQGPDTGELFF.